Listed below are T cell receptor beta chains from one sample, sequenced in a study of blood T cell repertoires in COVID-19. TCRdb's copy holds only in-frame clones and misses some; the assay was immunoSEQ multiplex PCR. The sample has fewer than 250,000 clones, roughly 83% seen once. Material: PBMCs or T cells enriched from blood (not recorded which). These receptors were collected from a woman in her 30s who had recovered from COVID-19. The CDR3 runs from the conserved cysteine through the conserved F or W. Each record gives: clone size, J gene, D gene, V gene, CDR3 DNA, CDR3 protein. The D gene is left open where the match is weak. Size is omitted from some rows. Given values are once, few, many or a class for expanded clones.

-,TRBJ2-7,TRBD1,TRBV7-2,TGTGCCAGCAGCCCAGGGGGCTCCTCCTACGAGCAGTACTTC,CASSPGGSSYEQYF
-,TRBJ2-7,TRBD1,TRBV10-3,TGTGCCATCAGTGCCGGGACAGGCTCCTACGAGCAGTACTTC,CAISAGTGSYEQYF
-,TRBJ1-6,-,TRBV10-1,TGCGCCAGCAGCAAGGGGCCTCAAGGAGGGTATAATTCACCCCTCCACTTT,CASSKGPQGGYNSPLHF
-,TRBJ2-1,-,TRBV21-1,TGTGCCAGCGGGTCTAGCGGGAGTCGTAATGAGCAGTTCTTC,CASGSSGSRNEQFF
-,TRBJ1-4,TRBD1,TRBV28,TGTGCCAGCAGGCCACAGGGGGCGAGGGAAAAACTGTTTTTT,CASRPQGAREKLFF
-,TRBJ1-2,TRBD1,TRBV5-1,TGCGCCAGCAGCCCGACAGGGACTGTGGGCAGCTACACCTTC,CASSPTGTVGSYTF
-,TRBJ1-1,TRBD1,TRBV12-3/TRBV12-4,TGTGCCAGCAGTCTAACAGGGGTCACTGAAGCTTTCTTT,CASSLTGVTEAFF
-,TRBJ2-1,-,TRBV7-2,TGTGCCAGCAGATCCACTAGGACCTACAATGAGCAGTTCTTC,CASRSTRTYNEQFF
-,TRBJ1-2,-,TRBV27,TGTGCCAGCAGTTTAGCCAGGAACTATGGCTACACCTTC,CASSLARNYGYTF
-,TRBJ1-2,-,TRBV28,TGTGCCAGCAGTGTCCAGGCTAACTATGGCTACACCTTC,CASSVQANYGYTF
-,TRBJ2-2,TRBD2,TRBV4-2,TGTGCCAGCAGCCAAGTATCTCTAGCGGGGGCCGCGAACACCGGGGAGCTGTTTTTT,CASSQVSLAGAANTGELFF
-,TRBJ1-4,-,TRBV1,TGCACCAGCAGCCAAGCAGGTGGGGGGGCGTGTGAAAAACTGTTTTTT,CTSSQAGGGACEKLFF
-,TRBJ2-7,-,TRBV6-6,TGTGCCAGCCGCGACTTCGGAACCTCCTACGAGCAGTACTTC,CASRDFGTSYEQYF
-,TRBJ2-2,TRBD2,TRBV5-6,TGTGCCAGCAGCTTGCTAGCGGGGGTGACCGGGGAGCTGTTTTTT,CASSLLAGVTGELFF
once,TRBJ1-1,-,TRBV10-3,TGTGCCATCAGAAACCTCGGGGGGTCGAACACTGAAGCTTTCTTT,CAIRNLGGSNTEAFF
-,TRBJ1-5,-,TRBV6-5,TGTGCCAGCAAGTTAGGGGGAAATGGGAATCAGCCCCAGCATTTT,CASKLGGNGNQPQHF
-,TRBJ1-1,TRBD1,TRBV6-5,TGTGCCAGCGTAGGACAGGCGAACACTGAAGCTTTCTTT,CASVGQANTEAFF
-,TRBJ2-3,-,TRBV7-9,TGTGCCAGCAGCTTTAGCAGCCTTACGCAGTATTTT,CASSFSSLTQYF
-,TRBJ2-4,TRBD1,TRBV7-2,TGTGCCAGCAGCTTTGCATCCGGGACAGGGGATAACATTCAGTACTTC,CASSFASGTGDNIQYF
-,TRBJ2-5,TRBD1,TRBV9,TGTGCCAGCAGCTCCAACAGGGGGCGCCAAGAGACCCAGTACTTC,CASSSNRGRQETQYF
-,TRBJ1-2,TRBD1,TRBV15,TGTGCCACCAGCAGGGAGGATCAGGGGGCAAGCTATGGCTACACCTTC,CATSREDQGASYGYTF
once,TRBJ2-5,TRBD2,TRBV7-2,TGTGCCAGCAGCCCTAGGTCGTCAGCGGGGGGTTCCGGGACCCAGTACTTC,CASSPRSSAGGSGTQYF
once,TRBJ1-5,-,TRBV25-1,TGTGCCAGCAGTGTGACAGTTAGCAATCAGCCCCAGCATTTT,CASSVTVSNQPQHF
-,TRBJ1-1,-,TRBV7-7,TGTGCTAGCAGCCAATATACCCAGGGGCTAAACACTGAAGCTTTCTTT,CASSQYTQGLNTEAFF
-,TRBJ2-5,TRBD1,TRBV2,TGTGCCAGCAGACAGGGGGGTGAGACCCAGTACTTC,CASRQGGETQYF
-,TRBJ2-2,-,TRBV19,TGTGCCAGTAGTATCCTGACGACTGGGACCGGGGAGCTGTTTTTT,CASSILTTGTGELFF
-,TRBJ2-3,TRBD2,TRBV2,TGTGCCAGCCGACTAGCGGGGGGCGGGGATACGCAGTATTTT,CASRLAGGGDTQYF
once,TRBJ1-1,-,TRBV28,TGTGCCATCTCTAGGGGGGGATTAGGGAACACTGAAGCTTTCTTT,CAISRGGLGNTEAFF
-,TRBJ1-1,-,TRBV18,TGTGCCAGCTCCATGGGAGGGAACACTGAAGCTTTCTTT,CASSMGGNTEAFF
-,TRBJ1-2,-,TRBV4-2,TGTGCCAGCAGCCAAGATTTAGGCGGGAACTATGGCTACACCTTC,CASSQDLGGNYGYTF
once,TRBJ1-1,-,TRBV29-1,TGCAGCGTTTCCAGGGTATTGAACACTGAAGCTTTCTTT,CSVSRVLNTEAFF
-,TRBJ2-1,-,TRBV12-3/TRBV12-4,TGTGCCAGCACACAGGGTTACAATGAGCAGTTCTTC,CASTQGYNEQFF
-,TRBJ2-2,TRBD2,TRBV28,TGTGCCACCCTCCGGCCTAGCGGGGATTCCGGGGAGCTGTTTTTT,CATLRPSGDSGELFF
-,TRBJ1-4,TRBD1,TRBV14,TGTGCCAGCAGCCAACGGGACAGTCTTCCTACAACTGGAAAACTGTTTTTT,CASSQRDSLPTTGKLFF
-,TRBJ2-3,TRBD2,TRBV5-1,TGCGCCGGCTCGCCGGGACTAGCGGAGTTAGATACGCAGTATTTT,CAGSPGLAELDTQYF
-,TRBJ1-5,TRBD1,TRBV7-8,TGTGCCAGCAGCGTCCCAGAGACAGGGCAGGATCAGCCCCAGCATTTT,CASSVPETGQDQPQHF
-,TRBJ1-1,TRBD1,TRBV15,TGTGCCACCAGCAGGGGGACGGGAACAGGGGGCAGGACTGAAGCTTTCTTT,CATSRGTGTGGRTEAFF
-,TRBJ1-2,-,TRBV2,TGTGCCAGCACAGGTTCGAACATCTATGGCTACACCTTC,CASTGSNIYGYTF
few,TRBJ2-5,TRBD2,TRBV5-1,TGCGCCAGCAGCCCCACGACTAGCGGGGATCCCAGGACCCAGTACTTC,CASSPTTSGDPRTQYF
-,TRBJ2-7,-,TRBV9,TGTGCCAGCAGCCCCGGGGGAACAGTCCCCTCCTACGAGCAGTACTTC,CASSPGGTVPSYEQYF
-,TRBJ2-7,TRBD2,TRBV5-4,TGTGCCAGCAGTCCGACTAGCGGGGCCTACGAGCAGTACTTC,CASSPTSGAYEQYF
-,TRBJ2-3,-,TRBV12-5,TGTGCTAGTGCCCCCCCACAGGGTTCCCCCTCCTCTTCCGAGGATACGCAGTATTTT,CASAPPQGSPSSSEDTQYF
-,TRBJ2-1,TRBD2,TRBV9,TGTGCCAGCAGCCTAACTAGCGGGAGTCGTTATGAGCAGTTCTTC,CASSLTSGSRYEQFF
-,TRBJ2-1,TRBD2,TRBV20-1,TGCAGTGCTACGGTAGCGGGGAAGCAGTTCTTC,CSATVAGKQFF
-,TRBJ2-3,TRBD1,TRBV7-9,TGTGCCAGCAGCCCAAGACAGGGGTCGACAGATACGCAGTATTTT,CASSPRQGSTDTQYF
-,TRBJ1-6,-,TRBV28,TGTGCCAGCAGTCCCCTCGCGGGGACTAATTCACCCCTCCACTTT,CASSPLAGTNSPLHF
-,TRBJ2-3,TRBD2,TRBV5-1,TGCGCCAGCAGCTTGGGGGGACTAGCGGGAAGGGATACGCAGTATTTT,CASSLGGLAGRDTQYF
few,TRBJ1-2,TRBD1,TRBV9,TGTGCCAGCAGCGTTTTGGACAGGGGGACGTATGGCTACACCTTC,CASSVLDRGTYGYTF
-,TRBJ2-7,-,TRBV6-1,TGTGCCAGCAGTGAATTCAGGGTCGGATACGAGCAGTACTTC,CASSEFRVGYEQYF
once,TRBJ2-3,-,TRBV12-3/TRBV12-4,TGTGCCAGCAGTTTTATTTTTTCAGATACGCAGTATTTT,CASSFIFSDTQYF
-,TRBJ1-2,TRBD1,TRBV18,TGTGCCAGCTCACAGGGACAGGTGGATGGCTACACCTTC,CASSQGQVDGYTF
-,TRBJ1-4,-,TRBV5-1,TGCGCCAGCAGCCTAGACAGCAGGACTAATGAAAAACTGTTTTTT,CASSLDSRTNEKLFF
-,TRBJ1-6,-,TRBV11-2,TGTGCCAGCAGCTTTGAGGGTTATTCACCCCTCCACTTT,CASSFEGYSPLHF
-,TRBJ1-6,TRBD1,TRBV2,TGTGCCAGCAGTTGGGGACAGACTAATTCACCCCTCCACTTT,CASSWGQTNSPLHF